These 24 T cell receptor beta chains came from one sample sequenced in a study of identical twins. TCRdb re-derived calls from the 5' RACE reads in MiXCR, one entry per CDR3 protein. Seen here are about 1.7 million distinct CDR3 sequences, about 30% observed once, and the top ten hold about 0.27%. The sequenced material came from cord blood. The source of these receptors is a newborn girl in good health.

The chain links TRBV5-1 to TRBJ2-3; 10 bases map to TRBD2. The V gene end was trimmed by 5 bases and the J gene end by 4 bases; junction bases not matched to a gene: 19. The CDR3 has 19 residues. Germline CDR1 is SGHRS and CDR2 is YFSETQ. As DNA, the CDR3 is TGCGCCAGCAGTCGGGGTAATTTTCCTAGCGGGGGCTCCGCAGATACGCAGTATTTT. Translating it yields CASSRGNFPSGGSADTQYF.

In its sample, this clonotype was seen a few times. This chain joins TRBV29-1 and TRBJ1-2; D is possibly TRBD1 (5 bases). This CDR3 contains 12 residues. Germline V lookup: CDR1 SQVTM, CDR2 ANQGSEA. V lost 1 base and J lost 4, with 7 bases in between. The CDR3 reads CSVEGGSYGYTF. CDR3 nucleotide sequence: TGCAGCGTTGAAGGGGGGAGCTATGGCTACACCTTC.

This clonotype has a handful of counts. The chain couples TRBV20-1 to TRBJ2-1, with 11 bases lining up with TRBD2. The V and J ends lost 3 bases and 5 bases, in that order; junction bases with no gene match: 9. The V gene's germline CDR1 is DFQATT and CDR2 SNEGSKA (reference sequence). The CDR3 is 16 residues long. The CDR3 DNA reads TGCAGTGCTAGGCTACCACTAGCGGGGGCCAACAATGAGCAGTTCTTC. Protein: CSARLPLAGANNEQFF.

This clonotype showed up many times. The V and J genes are TRBV29-1 and TRBJ2-3; 9 nucleotides align to TRBD1. After removal of 7 bases from V and 6 bases from J, the junction contained 11 bases not matched to a gene. Germline values: CDR1 SQVTM, CDR2 ANQGSEA. The CDR3 consists of 14 residues. CDR3 sequence: CSAQPGQGGDTQYF. The CDR3 nucleotides read TGCAGCGCTCAGCCGGGACAGGGAGGCGATACGCAGTATTTT.

The chain has TRBV7-2 and TRBJ2-7, with 7 bases lining up with TRBD2. V gave up 5 bases and J gave up 1 base; unmatched junction bases: 8. Looked up from germline, CDR1 is SGHTA and CDR2 is FQGNSA. CDR3 length: 15 amino acids. CDR3 in amino acids: CASSRTSAGSYEQYF. DNA for the CDR3: TGTGCCAGCAGCCGAACTAGCGCCGGATCCTACGAGCAGTACTTC.

A remark on this clonotype: A junction end diverges from the germline sequence, so it may reflect a read error. V is TRBV18 and J is TRBJ2-7; 7 positions agree with TRBD1. CDR1 and CDR2 (germline): KGHSH, LQKENI. This CDR3 has 13 amino acids. As DNA, the CDR3 is TGTGTCAGCTCCGTGGACAGGTTTTACGAGCAGTACTTC. This translates into CVSSVDRFYEQYF.

V and J are TRBV29-1 and TRBJ1-3; 10 bases map to TRBD1. This CDR3 has 16 residues. Germline V CDR1 and CDR2: SQVTM, ANQGSEA. Trimming removed 5 bases from V and 2 bases from J; junction bases left unmatched: 9. In DNA form, the CDR3 reads TGCAGCGTTCAATCATCCGGGACAGGGGCTGGAAACACCATATATTTT. Protein sequence: CSVQSSGTGAGNTIYF. Full variable domain (rest looked up from reference TRBV29-1 and TRBJ1-3): SAVISQKPSRDICQRGTSLTIQCQVDSQVTMMFWYRQQPGQSLTLIATANQGSEATYESGFVIDKFPISRPNLTFSTLTVSNMSPEDSSIYLCSVQSSGTGAGNTIYFGEGSWLTVV.

V is TRBV12-3 or TRBV12-4 and J is TRBJ1-3, with D possibly TRBD1 on 6 matching bases. Trimming removed 4 bases at V and 4 bases at J, with 11 bases between. There are 14 residues in the CDR3. The DNA for the CDR3 is TGTGCCAGCAGTTCTACAGGGACCGGAAACACCATATATTTT. Its protein product is CASSSTGTGNTIYF.

CDR3 residues: CASRGSGDPTDTQYF. CDR3 nucleotides: TGTGCCAGCAGGGGGTCGGGTGACCCCACAGATACGCAGTATTTT. This sequence joins TRBV6-1 and TRBJ2-3; D gene unclear. The germline gives CDR1 MNHNS, CDR2 SASEGT. The CDR3 covers 15 residues. V shed 6 bases and J shed 2 bases, with 15 bases lying between them.

This clonotype turned up a few times. The V gene is TRBV27, the J gene TRBJ2-1; TRBD2 aligns across 11 bases. Per the germline V gene, CDR1 is MNHEY and CDR2 is SMNVEV (reference sequence). V lost 6 bases, J lost 9 bases, and 13 bases stayed unmatched. The CDR3 contains 16 residues. CDR3 residues: CASSRPRLAGTGEQFF. DNA of the CDR3: TGTGCCAGCAGCCGCCCCAGACTAGCGGGAACGGGTGAGCAGTTCTTC.

V and J are TRBV5-1 and TRBJ2-5, with 10 bases matching TRBD2. CDR3 length: 15 amino acids. With V trimmed by 0 bases and J by 4 bases, 3 bases remained unmatched. Germline V CDR1 and CDR2: SGHRS, YFSETQ. The CDR3 DNA sequence: TGCGCCAGCAGCTTGGATCCTAGCGGGGGAGAGACCCAGTACTTC. This gives the protein CASSLDPSGGETQYF.

The chain joins TRBV2 to TRBJ1-4, with 8 bases that match TRBD1. In germline, CDR1 is SNHLY, CDR2 FYNNEI. V was clipped by 6 bases and J by 6 bases; unmatched bases: 9. The CDR3 is made up of 15 amino acids. The CDR3 protein is CASRDREGYYEKLFF. For the CDR3, the DNA is TGTGCCAGCAGGGACAGGGAAGGCTATTATGAAAAACTGTTTTTT.

The CDR3 spells CATSDFTGDWETQYF. The CDR3 bases are TGTGCCACCAGTGATTTTACAGGGGACTGGGAGACCCAGTACTTC. The J gene is TRBJ2-5, the V gene TRBV24-1; TRBD1 might be the D (7 bases). The CDR3 has 15 residues. Germline V CDR1 and CDR2: KGHDR, SFDVKD. V lost 1 base and J lost 5, with 13 bases in between.

This sequence joins TRBV5-1 and TRBJ2-3; TRBD2 aligns across 9 bases. Trimming cost V 0 bases and J 2 bases; bases outside gene matches: 4. Germline V gene data show CDR1 as SGHRS and CDR2 as YFSETQ. The CDR3 runs to 16 residues. CDR3 DNA: TGCGCCAGCAGCTTGGGACTAGCGGACCACACAGATACGCAGTATTTT. Translating it yields CASSLGLADHTDTQYF.

The chain joins TRBV4-2 to TRBJ1-6; D not certain. Trimming cost V 3 bases and J 7 bases, with 13 bases left between them. Germline CDR1 LGHNA, CDR2 YNFKEQ. CDR3 size: 15 residues. In DNA form, the CDR3 reads TGTGCCAGCAGCCATCCCGGCCAGCTAAATTCACCCCTCCACTTT. Residues: CASSHPGQLNSPLHF.

This clonotype was seen a few times. This chain connects TRBV28 to TRBJ2-3, with D perhaps TRBD2 (6 bases). The CDR3 covers 15 residues. Germline V gene sequence: CDR1 MDHEN, CDR2 SYDVKM. Trimming took 5 bases from V and 2 from J, leaving 14 bases between them. The CDR3 bases are TGTGCCAGCAGTCCACCGGGACTTTACACAGATACGCAGTATTTT. This encodes CASSPPGLYTDTQYF. The whole variable domain, filled in from reference TRBV28 and TRBJ2-3, reads DVKVTQSSRYLVKRTGEKVFLECVQDMDHENMFWYRQDPGLGLRLIYFSYDVKMKEKGDIPEGYSVSREKKERFSLILESASTNQTSMYLCASSPPGLYTDTQYFGPGTRLTVL.

Only a few counts were recorded for this clonotype. The chain combines TRBV27 with TRBJ2-7, with 10 bases aligning to TRBD2. The CDR3 length is 15 residues. The germline V gene encodes CDR1 MNHEY and CDR2 SMNVEV (reference sequence). The J segment lost 4 bases and the V segment lost 3 bases, leaving 6 bases of the junction unmatched. CDR3 in DNA: TGTGCCAGCAGTTTGCTAGCGGGGGCATTGTACGAGCAGTACTTC. Its protein is CASSLLAGALYEQYF.

This chain uses TRBV20-1 with TRBJ2-7, with D tentatively TRBD1 (6 bases). The V end lost 2 bases, the J end lost 4 bases, and 15 bases lay between the germline ends. This CDR3 is built from 14 residues. Germline V gives CDR1 DFQATT, CDR2 SNEGSKA (reference sequence). CDR3 nucleotide sequence: TGCAGTGCTAGAACAGGGTCAGGAGAGTACGAGCAGTACTTC. Translated: CSARTGSGEYEQYF.

This clonotype occurred many times. The V gene is TRBV29-1, the J gene TRBJ2-1; D may match TRBD1 or TRBD2 (6 bases each). Germline values: CDR1 SQVTM, CDR2 ANQGSEA. CDR3 length: 13 residues. Trimming shortened V by 4 bases and J by 8 bases, and 15 bases separated the two germline ends. Here the CDR3 reads CSVGTGTRDEQFF. CDR3 bases: TGCAGCGTTGGAACAGGGACTCGCGATGAGCAGTTCTTC.

This clonotype was observed a few times. The chain is built from TRBV5-1 and TRBJ2-3, with D tentatively TRBD1 or TRBD2 (7 bases each). The V end was cut by 2 bases, the J end by 1 base, with 23 bases between. Per the germline V gene, CDR1 is SGHRS and CDR2 is YFSETQ. The CDR3 length is 19 residues. This CDR3 reads CASSFPTAGGGEGTDTQYF. The CDR3 DNA follows: TGCGCCAGCAGCTTCCCGACGGCAGGGGGGGGAGAAGGCACAGATACGCAGTATTTT.

This chain uses TRBV20-1 with TRBJ2-1, with D maybe TRBD1 (5 bases). The ends were cut back, 3 bases at V and 4 bases at J, with 10 bases in the middle. CDR3 length: 13 residues. Germline V CDR1 and CDR2: DFQATT, SNEGSKA (reference sequence). This CDR3 reads CSASHDSYNEQFF. The CDR3 region has the DNA TGCAGTGCTAGTCACGACAGTTACAATGAGCAGTTCTTC.

This clonotype showed up just a few times. The chain couples TRBV20-1 to TRBJ1-5, with D possibly being TRBD1 (6 bases). Germline V lookup: CDR1 DFQATT, CDR2 SNEGSKA (reference sequence). V shed 2 bases and J shed 1 base, with 15 bases lying between them. There are 16 residues in the CDR3. The DNA of the CDR3 is TGCAGTGCTAGACACGGACAGCCATGGAGCAATCAGCCCCAGCATTTT. Its protein is CSARHGQPWSNQPQHF.

This clonotype was found many times. The rearrangement links TRBV5-1 to TRBJ2-7; maybe TRBD1 (5 bases). The V gene's germline CDR1 is SGHRS and CDR2 YFSETQ. This CDR3 is 13 amino acids long. V was cut by 0 bases and J by 6 bases, with 10 bases left in between. This chain's CDR3 is CASSLETQGEQYF. The CDR3 DNA sequence: TGCGCCAGCAGCTTGGAAACCCAGGGCGAGCAGTACTTC.

The chain links TRBV4-1 to TRBJ1-4, with unresolved D. Trimming removed 0 bases from V and 6 bases from J, with 11 bases in between. The CDR3 covers 15 residues. CDR1 is MGHRA and CDR2 is YSYEKL in the germline V gene. The CDR3 nucleotides are TGCGCCAGCAGCCAAGATGGCTCTGTGGATGAAAAACTGTTTTTT. This codes for CASSQDGSVDEKLFF.